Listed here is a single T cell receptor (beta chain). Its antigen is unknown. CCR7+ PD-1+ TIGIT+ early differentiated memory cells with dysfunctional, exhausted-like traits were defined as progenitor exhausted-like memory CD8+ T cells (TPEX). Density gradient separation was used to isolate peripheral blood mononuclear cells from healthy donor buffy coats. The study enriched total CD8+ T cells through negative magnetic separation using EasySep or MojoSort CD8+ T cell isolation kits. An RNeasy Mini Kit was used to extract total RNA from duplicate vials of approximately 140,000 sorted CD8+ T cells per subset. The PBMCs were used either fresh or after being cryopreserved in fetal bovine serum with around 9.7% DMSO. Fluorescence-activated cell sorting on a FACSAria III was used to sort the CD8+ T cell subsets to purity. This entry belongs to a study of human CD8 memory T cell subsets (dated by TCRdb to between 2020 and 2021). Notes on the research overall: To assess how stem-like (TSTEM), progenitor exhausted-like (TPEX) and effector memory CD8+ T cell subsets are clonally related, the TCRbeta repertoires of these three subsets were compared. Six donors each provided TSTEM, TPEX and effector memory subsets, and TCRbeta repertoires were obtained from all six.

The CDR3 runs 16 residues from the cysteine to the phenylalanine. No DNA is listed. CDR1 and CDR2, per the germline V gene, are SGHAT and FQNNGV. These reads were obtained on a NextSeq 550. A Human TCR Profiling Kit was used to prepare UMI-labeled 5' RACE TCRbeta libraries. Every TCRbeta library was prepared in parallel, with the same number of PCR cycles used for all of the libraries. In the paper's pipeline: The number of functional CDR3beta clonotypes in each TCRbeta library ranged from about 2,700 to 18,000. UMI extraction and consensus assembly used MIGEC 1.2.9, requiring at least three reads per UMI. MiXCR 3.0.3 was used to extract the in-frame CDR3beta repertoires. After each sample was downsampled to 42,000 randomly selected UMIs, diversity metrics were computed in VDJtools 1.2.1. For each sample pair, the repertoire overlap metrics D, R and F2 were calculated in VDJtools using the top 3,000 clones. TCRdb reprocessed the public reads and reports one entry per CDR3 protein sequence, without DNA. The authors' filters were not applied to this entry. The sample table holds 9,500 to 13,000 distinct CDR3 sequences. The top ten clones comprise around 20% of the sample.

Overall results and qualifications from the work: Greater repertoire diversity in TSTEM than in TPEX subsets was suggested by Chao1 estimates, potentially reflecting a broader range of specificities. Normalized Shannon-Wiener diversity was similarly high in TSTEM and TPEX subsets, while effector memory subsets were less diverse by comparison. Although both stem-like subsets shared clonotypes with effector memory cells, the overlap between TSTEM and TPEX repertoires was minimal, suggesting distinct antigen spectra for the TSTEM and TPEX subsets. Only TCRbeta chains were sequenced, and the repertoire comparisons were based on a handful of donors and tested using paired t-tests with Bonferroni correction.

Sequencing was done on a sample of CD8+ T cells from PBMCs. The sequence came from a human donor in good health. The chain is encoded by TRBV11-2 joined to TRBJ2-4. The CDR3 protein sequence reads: CASSLGQNSLGNIQYF.